This TCR beta chain was recorded in a study of T cells in Graves' hyperthyroidism and ophthalmopathy. The TCR beta CDR3 regions underwent amplification using RNA transcripts as the source. TCR CDR3 regions were first amplified by RT-PCR with HTBI primers. TCRdb passed the multiplex PCR reads through MiXCR, listing each CDR3 protein once. The repertoire holds around 340,000 distinct CDR3 sequences, with about a sixth as singletons. V trimming: 4 bases; J trimming: 2 bases; junction bases outside the gene matches: 12. In germline, CDR1 is SNHLY, CDR2 FYNNEI. The CDR3 contains 18 residues. The material sequenced was blood. The TCR originated in a woman aged 40-49 years with Graves' ophthalmopathy. V gene TRBV2 combines with J gene TRBJ2-7; 12 bases map to TRBD2. The CDR3 DNA follows: TGTGCCAGCAGTGGGGCCGATACGGCTAGCGGGAGGGCCTACGAGCAGTACTTC. This gives the protein CASSGADTASGRAYEQYF. Full variable domain (outside the CDR3, taken from reference TRBV2 and TRBJ2-7): EPEVTQTPSHQVTQMGQEVILRCVPISNHLYFYWYRQILGQKVEFLVSFYNNEISEKSEIFDDQFSVERPDGSNFTLKIRSTKLEDSAMYFCASSGADTASGRAYEQYFGPGTRLTVT.